This TCR beta chain was retrieved from a study of a mutant IDH1 vaccine in newly diagnosed glioma. Time point in this sample: week 5, during vaccination. What each vaccine dose contained was 300 ug of mutant IDH1 20-mer peptide, accompanied by topical imiquimod. Concerning this clone: Its specificity is unknown.

TCRdb's table, derived via immunoSEQ multiplex PCR, lists solely in-frame clones and lacks some. The table has 50,000 or so clones, around 80% seen once; the top ten hold about 7%. This CDR3 is built from 13 residues. V was pared by 8 bases and J by 6 bases, with 19 bases between. CDR1 is SQVTM and CDR2 is ANQGSEA in the germline V gene. The sequence derives from a woman aged 45-60 years with glioma. This chain links TRBV29-1 with TRBJ1-1, with a tentative D call TRBD1 (6 bases). This material consisted of PBMCs, taken from a glioma patient whose treatment included an IDH1 peptide vaccine. CDR3 residues: CSSGQGEGAEAFF. CDR3 sequence (DNA): TGCAGCTCGGGGCAGGGTGAGGGGGCTGAAGCTTTCTTT.